The 4 T cell receptor beta chains in this list originate from one sample, sequenced in a study of cytomegalovirus exposure and HLA in healthy donors. The study ran its PCR with 60 Vbeta and 13 Jbeta primers. The assay was immunoSEQ multiplex PCR, and TCRdb's table has in-frame clones only and misses some. The sample carries roughly 160,000 clones, roughly four fifths recorded once. Sample: PBMCs. The receptors come from a man aged 50 to 60 in good health and CMV-seropositive.

V gene TRBV7-2 combines with J gene TRBJ1-6; TRBD1 might be the D (5 bases). Germline loops: CDR1 SGHTA, CDR2 FQGNSA. V was clipped by 2 bases and J by 10 bases, with 9 bases between them. CDR3 length equals 13 residues. The CDR3 DNA sequence: TGTGCCAGCAGCTTACAGGGTTTATCACCCCTCCACTTT. Encoded protein: CASSLQGLSPLHF.

Regarding this clone: Other nucleotide sequences in the sample specify the same CDR3. V is TRBV7-2 and J is TRBJ2-1; TRBD1 agrees at 7 bases. Germline CDR1 reads SGHTA; CDR2 reads FQGNSA. Trimming at V came to 6 bases and at J to 2 bases, leaving 4 bases not matched to a gene. CDR3 size: 14 residues. CDR3 nucleotide sequence: TGTGCCAGCAGACCTGGACAGGCCTACAATGAGCAGTTCTTC. This codes for CASRPGQAYNEQFF.

V is TRBV15 and J is TRBJ1-5; D unclear. CDR1 LNHNV and CDR2 YYDKDF come from the germline V gene (reference sequence). CDR3 size: 17 residues. Trimming pared 5 bases from V and 0 bases from J, leaving 17 bases between. CDR3 DNA: TGTGCCACCAGCCGATATGCGGTGGAGTATAGCAATCAGCCCCAGCATTTT. Encoded protein: CATSRYAVEYSNQPQHF.

V is TRBV5-1 and J is TRBJ1-4; D perhaps matches TRBD1 (6 bases). CDR1 is SGHRS, CDR2 YFSETQ, per germline. The ends were cut back, 5 bases at V and 6 bases at J, with 17 bases in the middle. The CDR3 is 15 residues long. The CDR3 here is CASRVRGHGDEKLFF. The CDR3 DNA follows: TGCGCCAGCAGGGTTCGGGGACACGGGGATGAAAAACTGTTTTTT.